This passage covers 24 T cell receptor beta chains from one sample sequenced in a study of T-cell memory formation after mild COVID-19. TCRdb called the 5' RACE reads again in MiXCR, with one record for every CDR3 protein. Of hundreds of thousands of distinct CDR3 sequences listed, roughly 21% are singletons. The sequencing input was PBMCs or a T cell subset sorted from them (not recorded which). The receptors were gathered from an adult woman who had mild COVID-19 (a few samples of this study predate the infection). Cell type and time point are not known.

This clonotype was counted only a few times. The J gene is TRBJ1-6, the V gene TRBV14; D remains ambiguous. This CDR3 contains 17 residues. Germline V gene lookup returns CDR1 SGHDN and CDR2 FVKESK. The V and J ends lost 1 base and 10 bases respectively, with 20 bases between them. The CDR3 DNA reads TGTGCCAGCAGCCAAGTACGTACGGGGATTGGTAACTCACCCCTCCACTTT. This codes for CASSQVRTGIGNSPLHF.

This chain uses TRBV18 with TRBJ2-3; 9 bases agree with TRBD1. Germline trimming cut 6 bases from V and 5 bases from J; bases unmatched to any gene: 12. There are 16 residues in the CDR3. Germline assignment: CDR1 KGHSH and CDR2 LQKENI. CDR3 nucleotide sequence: TGTGCCAGCTCGATCGGGGACAGGGTTTTTGGAGATACGCAGTATTTT. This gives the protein CASSIGDRVFGDTQYF.

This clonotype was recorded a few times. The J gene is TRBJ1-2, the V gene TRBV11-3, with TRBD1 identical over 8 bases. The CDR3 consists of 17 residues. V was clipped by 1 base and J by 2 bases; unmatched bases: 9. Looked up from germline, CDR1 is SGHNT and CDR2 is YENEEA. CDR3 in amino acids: CASSLGVDRDRNYGYTF. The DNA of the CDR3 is TGTGCCAGCAGCTTAGGGGTAGATCGGGACAGGAACTATGGCTACACCTTC.

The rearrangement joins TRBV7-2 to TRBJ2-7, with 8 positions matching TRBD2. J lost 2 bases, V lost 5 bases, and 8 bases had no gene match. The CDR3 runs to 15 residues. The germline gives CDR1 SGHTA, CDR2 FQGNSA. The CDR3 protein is CASSPPLAEPYEQYF. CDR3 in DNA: TGTGCCAGCAGCCCCCCACTAGCGGAGCCCTACGAGCAGTACTTC.

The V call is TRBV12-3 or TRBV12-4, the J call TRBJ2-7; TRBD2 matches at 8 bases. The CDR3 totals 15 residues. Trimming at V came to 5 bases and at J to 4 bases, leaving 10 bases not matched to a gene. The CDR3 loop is CASSPPLAETYEQYF. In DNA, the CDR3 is TGTGCCAGCAGTCCACCACTAGCGGAGACTTACGAGCAGTACTTC.

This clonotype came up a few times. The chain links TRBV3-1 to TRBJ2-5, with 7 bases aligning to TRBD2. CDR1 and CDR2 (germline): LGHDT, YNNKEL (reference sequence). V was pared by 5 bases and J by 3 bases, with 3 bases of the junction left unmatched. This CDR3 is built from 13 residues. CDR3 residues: CASSKSGEETQYF. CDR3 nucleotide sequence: TGTGCCAGCAGCAAGAGCGGGGAAGAGACCCAGTACTTC.

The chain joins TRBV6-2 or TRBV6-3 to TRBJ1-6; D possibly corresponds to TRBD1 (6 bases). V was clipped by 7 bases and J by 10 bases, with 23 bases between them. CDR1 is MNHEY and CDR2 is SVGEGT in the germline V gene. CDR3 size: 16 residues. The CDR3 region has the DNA TGTGCCAGCACCGTGCTTCCGTGGGGGCTAGGATCACCCCTCCACTTT. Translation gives CASTVLPWGLGSPLHF.

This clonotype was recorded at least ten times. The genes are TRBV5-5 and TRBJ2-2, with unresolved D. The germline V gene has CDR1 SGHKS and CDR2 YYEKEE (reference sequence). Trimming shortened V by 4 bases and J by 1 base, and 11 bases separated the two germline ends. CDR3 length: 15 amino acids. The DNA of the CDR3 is TGTGCCAGCAGCGCCTTACTGTTGAACACCGGGGAGCTGTTTTTT. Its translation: CASSALLLNTGELFF.

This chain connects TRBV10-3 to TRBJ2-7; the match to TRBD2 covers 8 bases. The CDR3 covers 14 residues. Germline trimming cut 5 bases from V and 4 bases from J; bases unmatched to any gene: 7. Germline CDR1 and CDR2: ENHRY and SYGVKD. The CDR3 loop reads CAISSGTRIYEQYF. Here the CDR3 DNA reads TGTGCCATCAGTTCCGGGACTAGAATATACGAGCAGTACTTC.

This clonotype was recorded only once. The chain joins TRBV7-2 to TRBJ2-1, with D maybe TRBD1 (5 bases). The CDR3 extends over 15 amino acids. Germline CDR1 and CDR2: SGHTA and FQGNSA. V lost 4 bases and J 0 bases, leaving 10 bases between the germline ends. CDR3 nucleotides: TGTGCCAGCAGCTCCGGACACAGCTCCTACAATGAGCAGTTCTTC. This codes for CASSSGHSSYNEQFF.

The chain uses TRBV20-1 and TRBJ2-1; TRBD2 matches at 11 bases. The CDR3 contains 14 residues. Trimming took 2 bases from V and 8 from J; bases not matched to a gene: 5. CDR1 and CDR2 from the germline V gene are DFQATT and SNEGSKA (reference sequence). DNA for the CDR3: TGCAGTGCTAGAACTAGCGGGAGCATCTATGAGCAGTTCTTC. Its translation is CSARTSGSIYEQFF.

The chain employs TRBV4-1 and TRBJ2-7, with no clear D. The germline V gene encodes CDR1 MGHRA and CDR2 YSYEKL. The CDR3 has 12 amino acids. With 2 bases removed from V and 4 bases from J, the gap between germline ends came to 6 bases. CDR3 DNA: TGCGCCAGCAGCCAACCCGGATACGAGCAGTACTTC. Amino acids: CASSQPGYEQYF.

CDR3 DNA: TGCGCCAGCAGCTTGGGGACAGCTTCGAACACTGAAGCTTTCTTT. Residues: CASSLGTASNTEAFF. The gene calls are TRBV5-1 and TRBJ1-1, with a weak D call TRBD1 (6 bases). Germline loops: CDR1 SGHRS, CDR2 YFSETQ. This CDR3 is 15 amino acids long. V was cut by 0 bases and J by 1 base, with 10 bases left in between.

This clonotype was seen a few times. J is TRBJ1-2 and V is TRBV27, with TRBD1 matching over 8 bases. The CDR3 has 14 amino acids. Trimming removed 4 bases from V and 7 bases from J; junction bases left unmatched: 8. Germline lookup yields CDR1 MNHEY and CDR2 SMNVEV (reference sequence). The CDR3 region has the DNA TGTGCCAGCAGTTCGTATGACAGGGGAGTTGGCTACACCTTC. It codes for CASSSYDRGVGYTF.

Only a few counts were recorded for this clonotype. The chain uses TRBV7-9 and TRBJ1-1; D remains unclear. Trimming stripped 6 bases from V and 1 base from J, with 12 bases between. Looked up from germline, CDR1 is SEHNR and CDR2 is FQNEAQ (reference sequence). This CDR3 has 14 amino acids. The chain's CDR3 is CASRSQTSNTEAFF. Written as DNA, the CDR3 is TGTGCCAGCAGGAGCCAGACATCGAACACTGAAGCTTTCTTT. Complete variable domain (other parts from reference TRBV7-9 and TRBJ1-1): DTGVSQNPRHKITKRGQNVTFRCDPISEHNRLYWYRQTLGQGPEFLTYFQNEAQLEKSRLLSDRFSAERPKGSFSTLEIQRTEQGDSAMYLCASRSQTSNTEAFFGQGTRLTVV.

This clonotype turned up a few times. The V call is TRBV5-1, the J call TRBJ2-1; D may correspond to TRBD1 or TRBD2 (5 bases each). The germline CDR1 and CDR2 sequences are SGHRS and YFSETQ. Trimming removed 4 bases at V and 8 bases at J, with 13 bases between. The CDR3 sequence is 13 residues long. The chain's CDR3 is CASSDLRDHEQFF. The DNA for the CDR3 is TGCGCCAGCAGCGATCTCAGGGACCATGAGCAGTTCTTC.

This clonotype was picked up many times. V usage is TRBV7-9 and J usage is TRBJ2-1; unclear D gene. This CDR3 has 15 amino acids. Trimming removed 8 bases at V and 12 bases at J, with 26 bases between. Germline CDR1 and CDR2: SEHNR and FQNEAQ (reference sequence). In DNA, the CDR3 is TGTGCCAGCCAAGCCTTAGGCGGACCTTGGGATGGGCAGTTCTTC. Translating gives CASQALGGPWDGQFF.

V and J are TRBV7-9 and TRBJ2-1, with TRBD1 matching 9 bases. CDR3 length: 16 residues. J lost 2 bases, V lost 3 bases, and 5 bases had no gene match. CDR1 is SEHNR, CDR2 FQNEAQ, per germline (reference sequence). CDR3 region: CASSFAGTGTYNEQFF. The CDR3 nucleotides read TGTGCCAGCAGCTTCGCCGGGACAGGGACCTACAATGAGCAGTTCTTC.

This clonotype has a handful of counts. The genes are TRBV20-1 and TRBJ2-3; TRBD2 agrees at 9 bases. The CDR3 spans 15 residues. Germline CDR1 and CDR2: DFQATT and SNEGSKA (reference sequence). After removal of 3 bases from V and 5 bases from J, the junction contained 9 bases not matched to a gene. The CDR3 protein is CSASLAGWVGDTQYF. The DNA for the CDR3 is TGCAGTGCTAGTCTAGCGGGGTGGGTGGGAGATACGCAGTATTTT.

The CDR3 spells CASSSTAYNEQFF. CDR3 coding DNA: TGTGCCAGCAGCTCGACAGCCTACAATGAGCAGTTCTTC. The chain joins TRBV7-2 to TRBJ2-1; D may be TRBD1 (5 bases). V was shortened by 4 bases and J by 2 bases, with 6 bases between the two germline ends. CDR1 is SGHTA, CDR2 FQGNSA, per germline. The CDR3 is 13 amino acids.

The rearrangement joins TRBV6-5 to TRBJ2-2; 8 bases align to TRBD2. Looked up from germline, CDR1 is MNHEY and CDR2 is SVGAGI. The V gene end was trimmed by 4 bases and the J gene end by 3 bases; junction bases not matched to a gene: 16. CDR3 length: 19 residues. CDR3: CASSSRFGSGETYTGELFF. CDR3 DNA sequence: TGTGCCAGCAGTTCCAGGTTTGGTAGCGGGGAAACTTACACCGGGGAGCTGTTTTTT.

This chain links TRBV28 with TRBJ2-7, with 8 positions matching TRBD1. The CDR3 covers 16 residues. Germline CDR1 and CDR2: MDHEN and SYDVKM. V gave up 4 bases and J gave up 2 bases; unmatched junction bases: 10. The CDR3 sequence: CASSSIGQGRAYEQYF. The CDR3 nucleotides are TGTGCCAGCAGTTCTATAGGACAGGGCAGGGCCTACGAGCAGTACTTC.

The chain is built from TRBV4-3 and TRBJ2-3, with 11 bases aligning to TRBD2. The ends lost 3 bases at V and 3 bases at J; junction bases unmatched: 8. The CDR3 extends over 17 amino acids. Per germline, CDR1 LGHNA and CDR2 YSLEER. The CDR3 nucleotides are TGCGCCAGCAGCCAGTTCCTAGCGGGAGGTTTTACAGATACGCAGTATTTT. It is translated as CASSQFLAGGFTDTQYF.

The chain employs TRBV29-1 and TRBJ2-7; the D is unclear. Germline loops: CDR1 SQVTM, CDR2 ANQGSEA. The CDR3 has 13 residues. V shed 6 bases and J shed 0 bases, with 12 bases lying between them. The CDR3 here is CSVCRDHSYEQYF. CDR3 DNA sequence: TGCAGCGTATGTAGGGATCACTCCTACGAGCAGTACTTC.